These 20 T cell receptor beta chains came from one sample sequenced in a study of blood T cell repertoires in COVID-19. The repertoire was sequenced with immunoSEQ multiplex PCR; TCRdb's copy has only in-frame clones and lacks some. Of about 300,000 clones listed, 90% are singletons. Source material: PBMCs or T cells enriched from blood (not recorded which). Receptors were obtained from a woman under 30 with acute COVID-19.

The chain has TRBV28 and TRBJ1-2; D unresolved. Germline V lookup: CDR1 MDHEN, CDR2 SYDVKM. The CDR3 covers 8 residues. DNA for the CDR3: TGTCCTATCTATGGCTACACCTTC. Residues: CPIYGYTF.

The chain joins TRBV12-3 or TRBV12-4 to TRBJ2-5; possibly TRBD2 for D (6 bases). The CDR3 length is 13 residues. V gave up 5 bases and J gave up 4 bases, with 11 bases separating them. The CDR3 spells CASSQQEGETQYF. DNA for the CDR3: TGTGCCAGCAGTCAGCAGGAGGGAGAGACCCAGTACTTC.

Here the CDR3 reads CASSTSGTTYNEQFF. DNA of the CDR3: TGTGCCAGCTCGACTAGCGGGACGACCTACAATGAGCAGTTCTTC. J is TRBJ2-1 and V is TRBV18; 11 bases fit TRBD2. Germline V CDR1 and CDR2: KGHSH, LQKENI. The CDR3 runs 15 residues. The J segment lost 2 bases and the V segment lost 6 bases, leaving 3 bases of the junction unmatched.

V usage is TRBV5-5 and J usage is TRBJ1-1; weak D call: TRBD1 (6 bases). The CDR3 spans 15 residues. CDR1 is SGHKS, CDR2 YYEKEE, per germline (reference sequence). Trimming stripped 4 bases from V and 4 bases from J, with 17 bases between. This CDR3 is CASSPQQGLGTEAFF. The CDR3 DNA follows: TGTGCCAGCAGCCCGCAACAGGGTCTTGGCACTGAAGCTTTCTTT.

This clone was observed a single time. As DNA, the CDR3 is TGTGCCAGTAGAACCGACAGGGCTGGGGCCAACGTCCTGACTTTC. It translates to CASRTDRAGANVLTF. The J gene is TRBJ2-6, the V gene TRBV19; 7 bases are a match to TRBD1. The V segment lost 6 bases and the J segment 2 bases; nucleotides outside the gene matches: 4. CDR3 length equals 15 residues. The V gene's germline CDR1 is LNHDA and CDR2 SQIVND (reference sequence).

The V call is TRBV11-2, the J call TRBJ1-2; 7 bases match TRBD1. The CDR3 is made up of 12 amino acids. Per the germline V gene, CDR1 is SGHAT and CDR2 is FQNNGV. The ends lost 4 bases at V and 6 bases at J; junction bases unmatched: 2. The CDR3 DNA sequence: TGTGCCAGCAGCTCAGGGACAGATGGCTACACCTTC. It specifies CASSSGTDGYTF.

The chain has TRBV6-5 and TRBJ2-1, with 7 bases fitting TRBD1. This CDR3 is 15 amino acids long. Germline-derived CDR1 and CDR2 are MNHEY and SVGAGI. V lost 4 bases and J lost 9; bases outside the gene matches: 12. DNA for the CDR3: TGTGCCAGCAGTTCCTCCCCAGGGGGAATAAGTGAGCAGTTCTTC. It translates to CASSSSPGGISEQFF.

Notes on this clone: This CDR3 is also generated by other DNA sequences in the sample. The chain recombines TRBV2 with TRBJ1-5; D may be TRBD1 (5 bases). The length of the CDR3 is 14 residues. CDR1 SNHLY and CDR2 FYNNEI come from the germline V gene. Deletions cut 3 bases from V and 4 bases from J, with 10 bases between. CDR3 amino acids: CASSEIGENQPQHF. The CDR3 nucleotides read TGTGCCAGCAGTGAGATAGGGGAAAATCAGCCCCAGCATTTT.

The genes are TRBV11-3 and TRBJ2-5, with TRBD1 as a possible D gene (6 bases). The V gene's germline CDR1 is SGHNT and CDR2 YENEEA. The CDR3 is made up of 17 amino acids. Trimming took 1 base from V and 4 from J, leaving 19 bases between them. The DNA for the CDR3 is TGTGCCAGCAGCTTAGGAAATCCGGGACACCGGGCAGAGACCCAGTACTTC. Its translation: CASSLGNPGHRAETQYF.

A single count supports this clone. V is TRBV30 and J is TRBJ1-1; no clear D gene. The CDR3 contains 12 residues. Germline lookup yields CDR1 GTSNPN and CDR2 SVGIG (reference sequence). V was pared by 7 bases and J by 6 bases, with 15 bases between. CDR3 DNA: TGTGCCTCCACACGCGGTAGGCCTGAAGCTTTCTTT. The encoded protein is CASTRGRPEAFF.

This clone was detected only a few times. V and J are TRBV19 and TRBJ1-6; 7 nucleotides match TRBD1. Germline-derived CDR1 and CDR2 are LNHDA and SQIVND (reference sequence). The V segment lost 3 bases and the J segment 10 bases; nucleotides outside the gene matches: 12. The CDR3 has 16 amino acids. The CDR3 loop reads CASSIQQGEGRSPLHF. CDR3 bases: TGTGCCAGTAGTATTCAGCAGGGGGAAGGAAGATCACCCCTCCACTTT.

The chain joins TRBV5-6 to TRBJ2-7, with 7 nucleotides matching TRBD1. The germline V gene encodes CDR1 SGHDT and CDR2 YYEEEE. The CDR3 sequence is 14 residues long. Trimming cost V 4 bases and J 3 bases; bases outside gene matches: 7. The chain's CDR3 is CASSRPPGGYEQYF. As DNA, the CDR3 is TGTGCCAGCAGCAGACCCCCAGGGGGCTACGAGCAGTACTTC.

The gene calls are TRBV10-3 and TRBJ1-4; 8 nucleotides match TRBD1. V lost 9 bases and J lost 6; bases outside the gene matches: 3. This CDR3 spans 12 amino acids. Germline V gives CDR1 ENHRY, CDR2 SYGVKD. The CDR3 sequence is CAIGTGDEKLFF. CDR3 nucleotide sequence: TGTGCCATAGGGACAGGCGATGAAAAACTGTTTTTT.

The rearrangement uses TRBV14 and TRBJ1-1, with unresolved D. Germline V gene data show CDR1 as SGHDN and CDR2 as FVKESK. This CDR3 region has 15 residues. The V gene lost 4 bases and the J gene lost 1 base, with 13 bases spanning the gap. Here the CDR3 reads CASSLTHRGNTEAFF. For the CDR3, the DNA is TGTGCCAGCAGCCTGACACATCGGGGGAACACTGAAGCTTTCTTT.

V usage is TRBV19 and J usage is TRBJ2-3, with 9 bases that match TRBD1. Trimming took 6 bases from V and 5 from J; bases not matched to a gene: 6. CDR3 length: 14 residues. Looked up from germline, CDR1 is LNHDA and CDR2 is SQIVND (reference sequence). CDR3 in amino acids: CASRPGQGLDTQYF. As DNA, the CDR3 is TGTGCCAGTAGGCCGGGACAGGGTTTAGATACGCAGTATTTT.

The CDR3 DNA reads as TGTGCCAGCAGCGTAGGTCAGGGATGGTACACCTTC. Translating it yields CASSVGQGWYTF. This sequence joins TRBV9 and TRBJ1-2; perhaps TRBD1 as D (5 bases). The V and J ends lost 0 bases and 11 bases respectively, with 11 bases between them. CDR3 length equals 12 residues. Germline V gene lookup returns CDR1 SGDLS and CDR2 YYNGEE.

The CDR3, as DNA: TGTGCCAGCAGTGCCCGGGACAGGGGTTGGGGTCAGCCCCAGCATTTT. Translating it yields CASSARDRGWGQPQHF. This sequence joins TRBV27 and TRBJ1-5, with 10 positions matching TRBD1. The germline gives CDR1 MNHEY, CDR2 SMNVEV (reference sequence). The CDR3 has 16 amino acids. The ends lost 5 bases at V and 6 bases at J; junction bases unmatched: 10.

The chain joins TRBV19 to TRBJ1-1, with 9 positions matching TRBD1. Germline V gene lookup returns CDR1 LNHDA and CDR2 SQIVND (reference sequence). J lost 0 bases, V lost 0 bases, and 8 bases had no gene match. The CDR3 contains 18 residues. The CDR3 region is CASSIDDNRGPMNTEAFF. In nucleotides, the CDR3 is TGTGCCAGTAGTATAGATGATAACAGGGGGCCGATGAACACTGAAGCTTTCTTT. The entire variable domain, with the rest obtained from reference TRBV19 and TRBJ1-1, is as follows: DGGITQSPKYLFRKEGQNVTLSCEQNLNHDAMYWYRQDPGQGLRLIYYSQIVNDFQKGDIAEGYSVSREKKESFPLTVTSAQKNPTAFYLCASSIDDNRGPMNTEAFFGQGTRLTVV.

The CDR3 coding sequence is TGTGCCAGCAGCCTTAGCGGGTGGTCTCTTGCTGGGACCGGGGAGCTGTTTTTT. This encodes CASSLSGWSLAGTGELFF. The V call is TRBV11-3, the J call TRBJ2-2; the match to TRBD2 covers 7 bases. This CDR3 spans 18 amino acids. CDR1 and CDR2 (germline): SGHNT, YENEEA. The V gene end was trimmed by 5 bases and the J gene end by 5 bases; junction bases not matched to a gene: 17.

This sequence joins TRBV27 and TRBJ1-2, with D possibly being TRBD1 (5 bases). The CDR3 sequence is 13 residues long. Germline V gene lookup returns CDR1 MNHEY and CDR2 SMNVEV (reference sequence). V lost 3 bases to trimming and J lost 2 bases, with 7 bases between them. The CDR3 region has the DNA TGTGCCAGCAGTTTCGGGGGAAACTATGGCTACACCTTC. It translates to CASSFGGNYGYTF.